Sequencing of this TCR beta chain was carried out in a study of blood T cell repertoires in COVID-19. Overall study: The United States, Italy and Spain provided the acute and convalescent COVID-19 samples. PBMCs, B-cell-depleted T cells, or T cells were the source of the cDNA or gDNA that made up the material.

Original processing notes: Estimates of nucleated cell counts were drawn from the amplification of reference gene primers. Some clones are missing from TCRdb's copy, which holds only in-frame ones; the method was immunoSEQ multiplex PCR. That table is the source of V, J and clone size, and D and trimming were worked out from the DNA. The sample consists of 85,000 to 120,000 clones, 76% of them appearing once. Seattle cases were enrolled at active infection and followed longitudinally. The CDR3 has 12 residues. This clonotype was sampled from a man older than 75 with COVID-19, enrolled during active disease. Sequencing used peripheral blood. This rearrangement joins TRBV21-1 to TRBJ1-2. TRBV21-1 is shown as a pseudogene. CDR3 loop: CASRGINYGYTF. The CDR3 region has the DNA TGTGCCAGCCGGGGTATCAACTATGGCTACACCTTC.